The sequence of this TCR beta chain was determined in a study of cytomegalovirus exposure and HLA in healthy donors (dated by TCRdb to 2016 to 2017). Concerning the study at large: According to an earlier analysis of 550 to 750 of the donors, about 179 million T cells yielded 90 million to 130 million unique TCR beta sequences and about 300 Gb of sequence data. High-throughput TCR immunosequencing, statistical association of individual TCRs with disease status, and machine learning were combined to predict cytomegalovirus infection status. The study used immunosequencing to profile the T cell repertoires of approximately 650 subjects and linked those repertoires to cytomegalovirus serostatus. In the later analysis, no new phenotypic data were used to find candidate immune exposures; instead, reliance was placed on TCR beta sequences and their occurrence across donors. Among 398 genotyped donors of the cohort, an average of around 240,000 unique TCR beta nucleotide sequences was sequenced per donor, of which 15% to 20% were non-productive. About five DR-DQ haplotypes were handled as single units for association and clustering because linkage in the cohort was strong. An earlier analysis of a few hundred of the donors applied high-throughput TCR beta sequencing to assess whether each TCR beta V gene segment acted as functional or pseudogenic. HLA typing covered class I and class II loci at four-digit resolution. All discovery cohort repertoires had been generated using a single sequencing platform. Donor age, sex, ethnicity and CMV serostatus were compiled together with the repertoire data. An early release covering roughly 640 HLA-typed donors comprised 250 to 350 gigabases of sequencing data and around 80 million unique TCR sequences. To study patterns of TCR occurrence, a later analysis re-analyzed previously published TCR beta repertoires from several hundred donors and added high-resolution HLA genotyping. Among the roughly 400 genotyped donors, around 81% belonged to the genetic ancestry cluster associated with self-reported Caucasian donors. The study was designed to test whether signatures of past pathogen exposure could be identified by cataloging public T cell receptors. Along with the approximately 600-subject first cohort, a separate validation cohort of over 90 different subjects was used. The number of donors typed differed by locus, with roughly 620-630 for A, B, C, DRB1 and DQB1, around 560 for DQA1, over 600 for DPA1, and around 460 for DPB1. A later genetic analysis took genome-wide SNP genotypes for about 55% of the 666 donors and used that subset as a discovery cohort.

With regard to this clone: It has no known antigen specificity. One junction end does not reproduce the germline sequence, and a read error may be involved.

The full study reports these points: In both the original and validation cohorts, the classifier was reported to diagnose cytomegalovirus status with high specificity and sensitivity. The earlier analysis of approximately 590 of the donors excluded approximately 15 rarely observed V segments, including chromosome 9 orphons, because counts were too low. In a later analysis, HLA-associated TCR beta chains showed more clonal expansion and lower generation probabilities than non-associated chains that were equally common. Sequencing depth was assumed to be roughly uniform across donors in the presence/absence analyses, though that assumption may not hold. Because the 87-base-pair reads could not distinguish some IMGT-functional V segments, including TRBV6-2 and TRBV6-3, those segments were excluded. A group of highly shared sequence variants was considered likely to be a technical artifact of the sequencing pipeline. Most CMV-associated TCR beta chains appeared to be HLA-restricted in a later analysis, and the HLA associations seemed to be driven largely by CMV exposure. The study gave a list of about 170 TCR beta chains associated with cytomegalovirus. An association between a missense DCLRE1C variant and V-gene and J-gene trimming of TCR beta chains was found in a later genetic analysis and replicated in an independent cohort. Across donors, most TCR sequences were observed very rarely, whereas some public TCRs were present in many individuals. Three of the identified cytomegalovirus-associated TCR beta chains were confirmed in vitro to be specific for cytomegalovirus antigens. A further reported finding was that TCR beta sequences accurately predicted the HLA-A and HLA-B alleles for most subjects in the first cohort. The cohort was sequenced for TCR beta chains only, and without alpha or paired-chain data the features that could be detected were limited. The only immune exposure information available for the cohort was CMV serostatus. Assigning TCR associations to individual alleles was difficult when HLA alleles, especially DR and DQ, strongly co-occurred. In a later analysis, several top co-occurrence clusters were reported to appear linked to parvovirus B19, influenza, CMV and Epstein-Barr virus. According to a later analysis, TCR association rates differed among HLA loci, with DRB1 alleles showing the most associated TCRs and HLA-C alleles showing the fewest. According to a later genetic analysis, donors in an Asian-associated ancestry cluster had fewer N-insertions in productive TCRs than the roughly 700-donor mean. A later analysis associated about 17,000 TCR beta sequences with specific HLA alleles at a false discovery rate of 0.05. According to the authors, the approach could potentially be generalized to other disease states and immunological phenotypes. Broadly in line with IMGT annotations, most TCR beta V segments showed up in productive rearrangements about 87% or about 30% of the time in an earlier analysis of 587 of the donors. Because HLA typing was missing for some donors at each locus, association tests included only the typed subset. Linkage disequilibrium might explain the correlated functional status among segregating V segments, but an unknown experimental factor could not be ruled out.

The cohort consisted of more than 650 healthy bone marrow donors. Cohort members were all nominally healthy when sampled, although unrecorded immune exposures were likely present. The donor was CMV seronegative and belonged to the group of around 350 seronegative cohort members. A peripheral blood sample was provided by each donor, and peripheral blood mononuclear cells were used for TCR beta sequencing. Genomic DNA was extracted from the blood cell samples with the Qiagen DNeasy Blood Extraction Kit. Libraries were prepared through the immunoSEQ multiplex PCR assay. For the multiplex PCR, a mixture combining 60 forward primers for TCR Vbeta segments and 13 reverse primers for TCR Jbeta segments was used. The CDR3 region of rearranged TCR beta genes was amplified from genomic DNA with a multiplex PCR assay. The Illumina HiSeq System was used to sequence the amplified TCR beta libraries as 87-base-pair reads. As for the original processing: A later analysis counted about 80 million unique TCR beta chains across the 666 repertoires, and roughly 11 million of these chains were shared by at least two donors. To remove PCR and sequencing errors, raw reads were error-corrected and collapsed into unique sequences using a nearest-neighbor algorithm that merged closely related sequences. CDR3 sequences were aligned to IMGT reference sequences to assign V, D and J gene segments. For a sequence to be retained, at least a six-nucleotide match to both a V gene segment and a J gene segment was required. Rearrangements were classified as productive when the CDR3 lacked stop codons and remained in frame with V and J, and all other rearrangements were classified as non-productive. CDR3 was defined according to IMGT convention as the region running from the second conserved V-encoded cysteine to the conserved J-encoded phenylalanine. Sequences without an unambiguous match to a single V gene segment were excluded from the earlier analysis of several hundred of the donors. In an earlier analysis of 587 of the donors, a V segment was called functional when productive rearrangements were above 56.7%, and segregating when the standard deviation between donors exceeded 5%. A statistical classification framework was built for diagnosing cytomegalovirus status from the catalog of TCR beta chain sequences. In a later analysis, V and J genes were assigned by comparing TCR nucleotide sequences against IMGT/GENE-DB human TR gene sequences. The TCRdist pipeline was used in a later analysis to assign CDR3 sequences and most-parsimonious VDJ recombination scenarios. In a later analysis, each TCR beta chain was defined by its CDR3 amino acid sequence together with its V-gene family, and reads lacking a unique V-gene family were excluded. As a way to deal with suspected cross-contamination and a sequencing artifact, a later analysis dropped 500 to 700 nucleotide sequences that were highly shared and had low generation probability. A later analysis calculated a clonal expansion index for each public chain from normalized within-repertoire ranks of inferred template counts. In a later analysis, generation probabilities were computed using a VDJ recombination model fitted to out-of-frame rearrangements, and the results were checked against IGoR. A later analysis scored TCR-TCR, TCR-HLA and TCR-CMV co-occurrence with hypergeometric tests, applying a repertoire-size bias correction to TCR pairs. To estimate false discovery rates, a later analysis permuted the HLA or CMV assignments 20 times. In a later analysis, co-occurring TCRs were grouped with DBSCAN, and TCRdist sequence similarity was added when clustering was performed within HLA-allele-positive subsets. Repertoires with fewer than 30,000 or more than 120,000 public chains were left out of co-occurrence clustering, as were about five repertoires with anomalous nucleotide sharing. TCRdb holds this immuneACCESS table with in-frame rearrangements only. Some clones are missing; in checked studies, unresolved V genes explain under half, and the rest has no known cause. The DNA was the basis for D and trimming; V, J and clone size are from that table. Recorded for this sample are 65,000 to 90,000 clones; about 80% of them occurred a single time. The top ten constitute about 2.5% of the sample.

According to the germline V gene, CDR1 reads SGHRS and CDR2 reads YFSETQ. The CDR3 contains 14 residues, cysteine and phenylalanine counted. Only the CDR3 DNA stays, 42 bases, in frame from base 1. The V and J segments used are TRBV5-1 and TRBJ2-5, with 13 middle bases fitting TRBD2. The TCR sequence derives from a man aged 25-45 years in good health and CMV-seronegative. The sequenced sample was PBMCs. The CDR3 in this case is CTSSLGLAGETQYF. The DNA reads TGCACCAGCAGCTTGGGACTAGCGGGGGAGACCCAGTACTTC. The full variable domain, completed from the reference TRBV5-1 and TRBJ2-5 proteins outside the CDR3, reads KAGVTQTPRYLIKTRGQQVTLSCSPISGHRSVSWYQQTPGQGLQFLFEYFSETQRNKGNFPGRFSGRQFSNSRSEMNVSTLELGDSALYLCTSSLGLAGETQYFGPGTRLLVL.